This paragraph reports one T cell receptor beta chain. With autoimmune disease history or systemic immunosuppression, patients were excluded. Some clones are missing from TCRdb's copy, which holds only in-frame ones; the method was immunoSEQ multiplex PCR. The sample shows 47,000 or so clones, more than 75% of them seen only once. The data are from a study of OX40 agonist ivuxolimab in advanced cancers. The CDR3 consists of 13 residues. The V end was cut by 2 bases, the J end by 4 bases, with 9 bases between. Germline values: CDR1 MDHEN, CDR2 SYDVKM. The chain joins TRBV28 to TRBJ2-7; no definite D call. The sequences come from CD4+ or CD8+ T cells sorted from blood, collected in a trial of the OX40 agonist ivuxolimab. The source of this sequence is an adult with an advanced solid tumor such as melanoma, head and neck, liver or kidney cancer. The CDR3 nucleotides are TGTGCCAGCAGTTTAGCGCTGGGGTACGAGCAGTACTTC. This codes for CASSLALGYEQYF.